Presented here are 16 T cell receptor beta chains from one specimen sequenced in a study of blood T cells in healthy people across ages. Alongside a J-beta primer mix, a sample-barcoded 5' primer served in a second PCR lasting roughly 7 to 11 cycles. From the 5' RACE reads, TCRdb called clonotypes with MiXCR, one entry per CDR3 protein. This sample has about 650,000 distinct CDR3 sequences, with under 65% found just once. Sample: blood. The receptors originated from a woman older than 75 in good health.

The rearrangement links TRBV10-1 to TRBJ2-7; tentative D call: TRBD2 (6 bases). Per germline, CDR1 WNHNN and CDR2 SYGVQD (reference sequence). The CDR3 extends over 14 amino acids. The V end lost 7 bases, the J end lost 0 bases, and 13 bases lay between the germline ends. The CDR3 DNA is TGCGCCAGCATCTCGGCGGGAAGCTCCTACGAGCAGTACTTC. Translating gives CASISAGSSYEQYF.

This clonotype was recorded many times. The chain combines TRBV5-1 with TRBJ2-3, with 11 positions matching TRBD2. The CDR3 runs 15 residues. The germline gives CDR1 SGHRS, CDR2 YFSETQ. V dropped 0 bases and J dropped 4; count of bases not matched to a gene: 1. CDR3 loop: CASSLDSGGADTQYF. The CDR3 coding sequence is TGCGCCAGCAGCTTGGATAGCGGGGGGGCAGATACGCAGTATTTT.

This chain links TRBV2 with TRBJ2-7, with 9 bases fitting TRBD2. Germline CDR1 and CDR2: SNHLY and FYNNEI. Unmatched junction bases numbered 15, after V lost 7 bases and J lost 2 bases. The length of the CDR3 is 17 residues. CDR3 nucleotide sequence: TGTGCCAGCACCCTACCCTTGGGACTAGCACTTACCTACGAGCAGTACTTC. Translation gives CASTLPLGLALTYEQYF.

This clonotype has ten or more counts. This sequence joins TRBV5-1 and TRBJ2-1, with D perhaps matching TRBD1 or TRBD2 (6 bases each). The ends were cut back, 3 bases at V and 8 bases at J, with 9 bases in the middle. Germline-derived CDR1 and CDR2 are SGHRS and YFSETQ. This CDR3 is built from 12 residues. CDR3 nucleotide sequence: TGCGCCAGCAGCTCGGGGGCGGATGAGCAGTTCTTC. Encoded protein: CASSSGADEQFF.

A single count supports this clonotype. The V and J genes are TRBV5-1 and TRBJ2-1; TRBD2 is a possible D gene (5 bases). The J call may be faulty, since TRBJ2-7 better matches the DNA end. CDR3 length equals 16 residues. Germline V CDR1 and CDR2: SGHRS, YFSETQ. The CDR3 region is CASGPGGAEAYNEQYF. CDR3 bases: TGCGCCAGCGGCCCCGGCGGAGCGGAAGCCTACAATGAGCAGTACTTC.

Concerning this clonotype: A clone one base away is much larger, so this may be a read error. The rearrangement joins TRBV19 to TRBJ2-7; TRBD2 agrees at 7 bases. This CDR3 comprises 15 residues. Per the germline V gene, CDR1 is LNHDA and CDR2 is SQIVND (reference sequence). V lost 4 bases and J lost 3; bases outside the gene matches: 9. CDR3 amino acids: CASSTAGGRFYEQYF. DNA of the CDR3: TGTGCCAGTAGTACAGCAGGCGGGAGATTCTACGAGCAGTACTTC.

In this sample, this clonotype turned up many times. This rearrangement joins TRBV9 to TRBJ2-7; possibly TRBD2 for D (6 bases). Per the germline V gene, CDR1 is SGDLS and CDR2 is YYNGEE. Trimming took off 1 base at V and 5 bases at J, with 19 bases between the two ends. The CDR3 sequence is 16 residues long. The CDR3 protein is CASSVTSAGSRDEQYF. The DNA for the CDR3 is TGTGCCAGCAGCGTAACCTCAGCGGGCTCCAGGGACGAGCAGTACTTC.

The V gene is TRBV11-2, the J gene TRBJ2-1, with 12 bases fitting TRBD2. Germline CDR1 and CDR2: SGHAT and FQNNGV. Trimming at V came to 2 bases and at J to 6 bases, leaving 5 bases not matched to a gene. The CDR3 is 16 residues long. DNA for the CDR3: TGTGCCAGCAGCTTATACGCGACTAGCGGGAGCAATGAGCAGTTCTTC. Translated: CASSLYATSGSNEQFF.

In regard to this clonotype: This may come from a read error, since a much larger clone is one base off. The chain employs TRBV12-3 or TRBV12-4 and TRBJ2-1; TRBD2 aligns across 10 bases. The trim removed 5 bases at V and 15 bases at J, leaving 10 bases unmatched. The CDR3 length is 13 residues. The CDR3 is CASSRAGGHLGFF. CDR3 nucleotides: TGTGCCAGCAGTCGAGCGGGGGGGCATTTAGGGTTCTTC.

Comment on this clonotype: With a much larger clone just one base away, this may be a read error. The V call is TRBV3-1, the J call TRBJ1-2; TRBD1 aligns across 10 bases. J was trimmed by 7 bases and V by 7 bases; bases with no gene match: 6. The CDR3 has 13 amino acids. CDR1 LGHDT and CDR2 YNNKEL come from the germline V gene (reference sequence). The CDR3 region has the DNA TGTGCCAGCAACACCCGGACAGGGGGTGGCTACACCTTC. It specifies CASNTRTGGGYTF.

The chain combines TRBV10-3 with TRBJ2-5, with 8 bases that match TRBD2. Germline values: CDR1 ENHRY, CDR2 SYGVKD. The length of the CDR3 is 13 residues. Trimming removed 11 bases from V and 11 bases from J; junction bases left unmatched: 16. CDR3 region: CASTGTRDNEQYF. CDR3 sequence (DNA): TGTGCCTCCACCGGGACTAGAGATAATGAGCAGTACTTC.

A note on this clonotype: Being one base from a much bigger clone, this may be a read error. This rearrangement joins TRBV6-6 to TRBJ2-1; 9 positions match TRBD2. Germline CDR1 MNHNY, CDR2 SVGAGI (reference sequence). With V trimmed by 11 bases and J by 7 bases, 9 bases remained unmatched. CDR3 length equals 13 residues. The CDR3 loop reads CAALASGKNEQFF. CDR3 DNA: TGTGCCGCATTGGCTAGCGGGAAAAATGAGCAGTTCTTC.

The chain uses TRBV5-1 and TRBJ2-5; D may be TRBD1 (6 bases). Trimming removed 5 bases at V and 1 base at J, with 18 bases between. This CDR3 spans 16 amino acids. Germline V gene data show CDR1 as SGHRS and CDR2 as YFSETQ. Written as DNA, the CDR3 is TGCGCCAGCAGACTTGCAGGGACACGATCCCAAGAGACCCAGTACTTC. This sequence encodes CASRLAGTRSQETQYF.

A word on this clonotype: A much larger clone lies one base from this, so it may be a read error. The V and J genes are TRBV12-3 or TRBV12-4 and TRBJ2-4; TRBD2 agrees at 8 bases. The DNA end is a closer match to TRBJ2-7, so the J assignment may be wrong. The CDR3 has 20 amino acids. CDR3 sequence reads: CAGSLAGHEVPAGRRYEQYF. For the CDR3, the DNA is TGTGCCGGCAGTTTAGCGGGACATGAAGTACCAGCGGGAAGGAGGTACGAGCAGTACTTC.

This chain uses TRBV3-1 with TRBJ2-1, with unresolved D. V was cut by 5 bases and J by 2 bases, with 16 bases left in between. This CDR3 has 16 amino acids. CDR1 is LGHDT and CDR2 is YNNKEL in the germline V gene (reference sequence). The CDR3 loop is CASSKGESYPYNEQFF. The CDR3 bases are TGTGCCAGCAGCAAGGGCGAAAGCTATCCCTACAATGAGCAGTTCTTC.

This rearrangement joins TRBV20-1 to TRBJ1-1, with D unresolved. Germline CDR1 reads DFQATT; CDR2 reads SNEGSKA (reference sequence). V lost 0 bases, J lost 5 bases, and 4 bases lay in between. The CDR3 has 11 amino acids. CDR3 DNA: TGCAGTGCTAGAGAGGGGACTGAAGCTTTCTTT. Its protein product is CSAREGTEAFF.